Presented here are 15 T cell receptor beta chains from one specimen sequenced in a study of blood T cells in healthy people across ages. Combining a sample-barcoded 5' primer with a J-beta primer mix, a second PCR ran for 7 to 11 cycles. TCRdb fed the 5' RACE reads into MiXCR, producing one record per CDR3 protein. The repertoire has 1.5 million to 2 million distinct CDR3 sequences, roughly 27% of them found once; the top ten carry 7.7%. The sequencing sample was made of blood. The receptors were gathered from a woman in her twenties or thirties in good health.

This clonotype was counted a few times. The rearrangement joins TRBV5-1 to TRBJ2-1; 9 positions match TRBD2. Germline CDR1 reads SGHRS; CDR2 reads YFSETQ. This CDR3 spans 13 amino acids. The junction had 8 bases not matched to a gene; V was cut back by 7 bases and J by 9 bases. This CDR3 is CASAAGGPGEQFF. The CDR3 region has the DNA TGCGCCAGCGCGGCGGGAGGGCCTGGTGAGCAGTTCTTC. Full variable domain (outside the CDR3, taken from reference TRBV5-1 and TRBJ2-1): KAGVTQTPRYLIKTRGQQVTLSCSPISGHRSVSWYQQTPGQGLQFLFEYFSETQRNKGNFPGRFSGRQFSNSRSEMNVSTLELGDSALYLCASAAGGPGEQFFGPGTRLTVL.

The gene calls are TRBV18 and TRBJ1-3, with TRBD1 as a possible D gene (5 bases). V gave up 5 bases and J gave up 2 bases, with 13 bases separating them. CDR3 length equals 15 residues. Germline V gene data show CDR1 as KGHSH and CDR2 as LQKENI. This CDR3 reads CASSDRGRTGNTIYF. CDR3 coding DNA: TGTGCCAGCTCAGACCGGGGACGGACTGGAAACACCATATATTTT.

The chain links TRBV9 to TRBJ2-1; D possibly corresponds to TRBD2 (6 bases). The CDR3 runs 15 residues. Germline V gene sequence: CDR1 SGDLS, CDR2 YYNGEE. Trimming removed 0 bases from V and 3 bases from J, with 10 bases in between. The CDR3 DNA is TGTGCCAGCAGCGTAGCCGGGGACTTCTACAATGAGCAGTTCTTC. It specifies CASSVAGDFYNEQFF.

Only a few counts were recorded for this clonotype. The genes are TRBV20-1 and TRBJ2-5; the D is unclear. V was pared by 6 bases and J by 4 bases, with 15 bases between. Germline V gene lookup returns CDR1 DFQATT and CDR2 SNEGSKA (reference sequence). This CDR3 spans 13 amino acids. The CDR3 DNA reads as TGCAGTGCCAGATCTGCGGTGGGAGAGACCCAGTACTTC. This encodes CSARSAVGETQYF.

This chain links TRBV2 with TRBJ2-2; the D is unclear. The V and J ends lost 2 bases and 6 bases respectively, with 10 bases between them. The V gene's germline CDR1 is SNHLY and CDR2 FYNNEI. The CDR3 has 14 residues. This chain's CDR3 is CASSETQNPGELFF. In DNA form, the CDR3 reads TGTGCCAGCAGTGAAACCCAGAATCCCGGGGAGCTGTTTTTT. Full variable domain (rest looked up from reference TRBV2 and TRBJ2-2): EPEVTQTPSHQVTQMGQEVILRCVPISNHLYFYWYRQILGQKVEFLVSFYNNEISEKSEIFDDQFSVERPDGSNFTLKIRSTKLEDSAMYFCASSETQNPGELFFGEGSRLTVL.

This clonotype was picked up a small number of times. V gene TRBV28 combines with J gene TRBJ1-1; D remains ambiguous. The CDR3 covers 12 residues. The V gene lost 7 bases and the J gene lost 1 base, with 7 bases spanning the gap. Per germline, CDR1 MDHEN and CDR2 SYDVKM. CDR3 in DNA: TGTGCCAGCACCCTGGGGAACACTGAAGCTTTCTTT. Protein sequence: CASTLGNTEAFF.

The chain uses TRBV24-1 and TRBJ2-7; weak D call: TRBD2 (5 bases). Trimming took off 3 bases at V and 3 bases at J, with 11 bases between the two ends. Germline values: CDR1 KGHDR, CDR2 SFDVKD. The CDR3 runs 14 residues. The CDR3 DNA reads as TGTGCCACCAGTGATCCAAGGACTGACTACGAGCAGTACTTC. It yields the protein CATSDPRTDYEQYF.

This clonotype was observed a few times. This chain uses TRBV20-1 with TRBJ1-2; D perhaps matches TRBD1 (6 bases). Trimming cost V 5 bases and J 8 bases, with 24 bases left between them. This CDR3 is built from 15 residues. Germline CDR1 is DFQATT and CDR2 is SNEGSKA (reference sequence). CDR3 nucleotide sequence: TGCAGTGCTCCGAAGCCCTCGGGGGGCGGGAAGGGCTACACCTTC. Translation: CSAPKPSGGGKGYTF.

Notes on this clonotype: A read error is possible here, since a much larger clone lies one base away. This chain joins TRBV6-1 and TRBJ2-7, with D unresolved. The germline CDR1 and CDR2 sequences are MNHNS and SASEGT. The CDR3 runs to 11 residues. CDR3 protein: CVSSERVEQYF. The CDR3 DNA follows: TGTGTCAGCAGTGAACGGGTGGAGCAGTACTTC.

The chain joins TRBV12-3 or TRBV12-4 to TRBJ2-1, with TRBD1 matching 8 bases. This CDR3 comprises 14 residues. J lost 7 bases, V lost 6 bases, and 8 bases had no gene match. CDR3 in DNA: TGTGCCAGCAGCGGGCAGGGGGCTTTGAATGAGCAGTTCTTC. This encodes CASSGQGALNEQFF.

As DNA, the CDR3 is TGCAGTGCCAGCCTACTAGCTGATTTGAATGAGCAGTACTTC. This translates into CSASLLADLNEQYF. The chain recombines TRBV20-1 with TRBJ2-4; TRBD2 is a possible D gene (6 bases). The CDR3 spans 14 residues. The germline V gene encodes CDR1 DFQATT and CDR2 SNEGSKA (reference sequence). The V gene lost 6 bases and the J gene lost 13 bases, with 25 bases spanning the gap.

This clonotype was observed a handful of times. The chain employs TRBV9 and TRBJ2-5; D gene ambiguous. V shed 3 bases and J shed 5 bases, with 11 bases lying between them. The length of the CDR3 is 13 residues. CDR1 is SGDLS and CDR2 is YYNGEE in the germline V gene. Written as DNA, the CDR3 is TGTGCCAGCAGCGCCGAGAAGGGTGAGACCCAGTACTTC. This codes for CASSAEKGETQYF.

The rearrangement links TRBV20-1 to TRBJ2-1; TRBD1 might be the D (6 bases). The germline V gene encodes CDR1 DFQATT and CDR2 SNEGSKA (reference sequence). V lost 5 bases to trimming and J lost 9 bases, with 20 bases between them. This CDR3 is 14 amino acids long. CDR3 region: CSASTGTYKGEQFF. The CDR3 DNA reads TGCAGTGCTTCCACAGGGACATACAAGGGTGAGCAGTTCTTC.

This clonotype occurred a few times. This chain uses TRBV10-3 with TRBJ1-5, with 9 positions matching TRBD1. The CDR3 is made up of 13 amino acids. The V gene's germline CDR1 is ENHRY and CDR2 SYGVKD. Unmatched junction bases numbered 3, after V lost 10 bases and J lost 2 bases. The CDR3 loop reads CATRTGGNQPQHF. In DNA form, the CDR3 reads TGTGCCACCAGGACAGGGGGCAATCAGCCCCAGCATTTT.

This clonotype was counted many times. V usage is TRBV10-3 and J usage is TRBJ2-7; D uncertain. The V gene's germline CDR1 is ENHRY and CDR2 SYGVKD. This CDR3 has 12 residues. Between the trimmed V and J ends, which lost 10 bases and 3 bases, there was a span of 13 bases. The CDR3 bases are TGTGCCACCAGACACGTCGACTACGAGCAGTACTTC. It yields the protein CATRHVDYEQYF.